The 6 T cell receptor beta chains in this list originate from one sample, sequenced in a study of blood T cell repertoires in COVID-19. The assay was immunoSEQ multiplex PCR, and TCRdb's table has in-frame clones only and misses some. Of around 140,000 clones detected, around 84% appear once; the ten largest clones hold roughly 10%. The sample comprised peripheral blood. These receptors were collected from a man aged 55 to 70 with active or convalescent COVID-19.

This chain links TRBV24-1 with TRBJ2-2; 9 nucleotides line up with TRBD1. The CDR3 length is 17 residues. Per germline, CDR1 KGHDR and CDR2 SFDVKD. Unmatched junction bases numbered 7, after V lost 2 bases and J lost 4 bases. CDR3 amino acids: CATSDSRRDRVTGELFF. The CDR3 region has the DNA TGTGCCACCAGTGATTCACGGCGGGACAGGGTCACCGGGGAGCTGTTTTTT.

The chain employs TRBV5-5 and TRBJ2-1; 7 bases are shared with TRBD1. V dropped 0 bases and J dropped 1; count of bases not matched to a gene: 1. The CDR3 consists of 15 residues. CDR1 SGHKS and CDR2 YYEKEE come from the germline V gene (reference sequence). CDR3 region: CASSLVQGSYNEQFF. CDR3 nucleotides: TGTGCCAGCAGCTTGGTACAGGGGTCCTACAATGAGCAGTTCTTC.

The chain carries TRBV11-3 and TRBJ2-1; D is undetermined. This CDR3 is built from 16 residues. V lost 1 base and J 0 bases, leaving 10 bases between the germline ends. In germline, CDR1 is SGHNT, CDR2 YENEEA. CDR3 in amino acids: CASSLVRASSYNEQFF. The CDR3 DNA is TGTGCCAGCAGCTTAGTGCGAGCTAGCTCCTACAATGAGCAGTTCTTC. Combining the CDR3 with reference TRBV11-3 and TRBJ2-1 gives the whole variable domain EAGVVQSPRYKIIEKKQPVAFWCNPISGHNTLYWYLQNLGQGPELLIRYENEEAVDDSQLPKDRFSAERLKGVDSTLKIQPAELGDSAVYLCASSLVRASSYNEQFFGPGTRLTVL.

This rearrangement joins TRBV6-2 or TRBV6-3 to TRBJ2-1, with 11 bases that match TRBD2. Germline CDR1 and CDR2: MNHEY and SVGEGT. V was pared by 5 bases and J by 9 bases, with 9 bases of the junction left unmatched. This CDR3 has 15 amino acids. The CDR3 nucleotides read TGTGCCAGCAGTATATCGACTAGCGGGAAGGGTGAGCAGTTCTTC. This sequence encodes CASSISTSGKGEQFF.

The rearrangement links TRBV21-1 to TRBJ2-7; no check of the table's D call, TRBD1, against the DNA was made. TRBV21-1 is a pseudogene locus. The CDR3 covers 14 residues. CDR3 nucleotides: TGTGCCAGCAGCAAAGACAGTCTCAACTACGAGCAGTACGTC. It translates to CASSKDSLNYEQYV.

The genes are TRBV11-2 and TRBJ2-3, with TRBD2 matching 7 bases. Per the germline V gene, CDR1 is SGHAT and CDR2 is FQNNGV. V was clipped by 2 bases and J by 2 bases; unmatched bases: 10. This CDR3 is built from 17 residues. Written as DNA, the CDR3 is TGTGCCAGCAGCTTATCAGCAGCGGGGACTTTCACAGATACGCAGTATTTT. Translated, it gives CASSLSAAGTFTDTQYF. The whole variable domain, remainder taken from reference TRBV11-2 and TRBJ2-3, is EAGVAQSPRYKIIEKRQSVAFWCNPISGHATLYWYQQILGQGPKLLIQFQNNGVVDDSQLPKDRFSAERLKGVDSTLKIQPAKLEDSAVYLCASSLSAAGTFTDTQYFGPGTRLTVL.